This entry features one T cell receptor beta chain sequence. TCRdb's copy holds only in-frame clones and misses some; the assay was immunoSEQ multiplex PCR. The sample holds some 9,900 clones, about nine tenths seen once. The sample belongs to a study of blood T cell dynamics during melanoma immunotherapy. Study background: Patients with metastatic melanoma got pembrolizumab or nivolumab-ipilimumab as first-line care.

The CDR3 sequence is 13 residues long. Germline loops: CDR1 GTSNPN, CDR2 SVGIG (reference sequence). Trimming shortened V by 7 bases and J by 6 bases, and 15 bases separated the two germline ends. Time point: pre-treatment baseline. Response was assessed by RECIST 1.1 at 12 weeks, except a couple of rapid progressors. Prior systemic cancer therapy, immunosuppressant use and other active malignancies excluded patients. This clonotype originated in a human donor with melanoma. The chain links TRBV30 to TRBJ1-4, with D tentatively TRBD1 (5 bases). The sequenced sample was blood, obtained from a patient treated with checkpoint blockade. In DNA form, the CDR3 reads TGTGCCTCCTCCCAGGGAACGGATGAAAAACTGTTTTTT. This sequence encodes CASSQGTDEKLFF.